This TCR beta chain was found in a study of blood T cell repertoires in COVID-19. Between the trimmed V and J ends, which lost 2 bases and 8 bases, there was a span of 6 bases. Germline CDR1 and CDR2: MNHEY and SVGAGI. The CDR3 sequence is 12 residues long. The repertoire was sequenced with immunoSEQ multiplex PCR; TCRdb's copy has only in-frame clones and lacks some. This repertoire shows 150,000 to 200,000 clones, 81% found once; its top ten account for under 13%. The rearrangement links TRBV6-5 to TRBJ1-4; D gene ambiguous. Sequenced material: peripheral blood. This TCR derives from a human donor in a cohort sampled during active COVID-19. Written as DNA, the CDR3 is TGTGCCAGCAGTTACGCGGGGGAAAAACTGTTTTTT. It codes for CASSYAGEKLFF.